This entry lists 10 T cell receptor beta chains sequenced from one sample in a study of early T cells in non-severe SARS-CoV-2 infection. TCRdb reprocessed the 5' RACE reads with MiXCR, giving one entry per CDR3 protein. The sample has tens of thousands of distinct CDR3 sequences; 12% are singletons. The material sequenced was whole blood. The source is an adult who was a healthcare worker with PCR-confirmed SARS-CoV-2 infection or an uninfected control (not recorded which).

This clonotype is medium-sized (0.01 to 0.1%). The chain joins TRBV5-6 to TRBJ2-3, with D perhaps matching TRBD1 (6 bases). Germline lookup yields CDR1 SGHDT and CDR2 YYEEEE. Between the trimmed V and J ends, which lost 4 bases and 6 bases, there was a span of 21 bases. This CDR3 contains 16 residues. Here the CDR3 reads CASSGGRSRRGDTQYF. CDR3 DNA sequence: TGTGCCAGCAGCGGGGGCAGGAGTCGACGAGGGGATACGCAGTATTTT.

The sample holds a few counts of this clonotype. The chain is built from TRBV6-2 or TRBV6-3 and TRBJ1-1; 7 bases agree with TRBD1. The CDR3 runs 13 residues. Germline V gene lookup returns CDR1 MNHEY and CDR2 SVGEGT. The junction had 13 bases not matched to a gene; V was cut back by 7 bases and J by 11 bases. CDR3 loop: CASTLRQGWEAFF. The CDR3 DNA reads as TGTGCCAGCACCCTCCGACAGGGCTGGGAGGCTTTCTTT.

The rearrangement uses TRBV29-1 and TRBJ2-1; D unclear. Germline V CDR1 and CDR2: SQVTM, ANQGSEA. This CDR3 is built from 11 residues. V was trimmed by 6 bases and J by 7 bases, leaving 10 bases between them. In DNA, the CDR3 is TGCAGCGTGTGGCGGACGAATGAGCAGTTCTTC. It translates to CSVWRTNEQFF.

V gene TRBV5-1 combines with J gene TRBJ2-2; 8 bases align to TRBD2. This CDR3 spans 17 amino acids. V shed 0 bases, J shed 3 bases, and the junction held 7 bases outside the gene matches. Germline CDR1 reads SGHRS; CDR2 reads YFSETQ. As DNA, the CDR3 is TGCGCCAGCAGCTTGGAATTTCGAGCGGGGGACACCGGGGAGCTGTTTTTT. Its translation is CASSLEFRAGDTGELFF.

The V gene is TRBV5-6, the J gene TRBJ1-1; D remains ambiguous. The V and J ends lost 0 bases and 0 bases respectively, with 9 bases between them. CDR3 length equals 15 residues. The germline CDR1 and CDR2 sequences are SGHDT and YYEEEE. This chain's CDR3 is CASSLGRHLNTEAFF. The CDR3 region has the DNA TGTGCCAGCAGCTTGGGTAGACACCTGAACACTGAAGCTTTCTTT.

This clonotype has ten or more counts. The genes are TRBV15 and TRBJ1-3; the D gene is possibly TRBD1 (5 bases). The CDR3 consists of 15 residues. Germline CDR1 and CDR2: LNHNV and YYDKDF (reference sequence). V was trimmed by 8 bases and J by 0 bases, leaving 14 bases between them. The CDR3 loop is CATGGEASSGNTIYF. DNA for the CDR3: TGTGCCACCGGGGGAGAGGCCAGCTCTGGAAACACCATATATTTT.

This clonotype was seen a handful of times. The CDR3 loop reads CAVGVTTNEKLFF. The CDR3 DNA is TGTGCCGTAGGGGTTACGACTAATGAAAAACTGTTTTTT. The V call is TRBV28, the J call TRBJ1-4; possibly TRBD1 for D (5 bases). This CDR3 comprises 13 residues. The V end lost 11 bases, the J end lost 2 bases, and 12 bases lay between the germline ends. The germline CDR1 and CDR2 sequences are MDHEN and SYDVKM. Filled out from reference TRBV28 and TRBJ1-4, the complete variable domain reads DVKVTQSSRYLVKRTGEKVFLECVQDMDHENMFWYRQDPGLGLRLIYFSYDVKMKEKGDIPEGYSVSREKKERFSLILESASTNQTSMYLCAVGVTTNEKLFFGSGTQLSVL.

The chain carries TRBV6-2 or TRBV6-3 and TRBJ2-2; D call uncertain. Trimming stripped 6 bases from V and 7 bases from J, with 6 bases between. Germline V gene data show CDR1 as MNHEY and CDR2 as SVGEGT. CDR3 length equals 11 residues. CDR3 protein: CASRYGGELFF. CDR3 bases: TGTGCCAGCAGATATGGCGGGGAGCTGTTTTTT.

In this sample, this clonotype turned up a few times. The chain uses TRBV20-1 and TRBJ2-5; TRBD2 matches at 13 bases. The CDR3 is made up of 15 amino acids. V lost 6 bases, J lost 2 bases, and 6 bases stayed unmatched. Germline V gene data show CDR1 as DFQATT and CDR2 as SNEGSKA (reference sequence). CDR3 amino acids: CSARLAGGRQETQYF. CDR3 DNA sequence: TGCAGTGCCAGACTAGCGGGGGGCCGTCAAGAGACCCAGTACTTC.

This clonotype has a handful of counts. This chain links TRBV20-1 with TRBJ2-2; D not certain. Trimming removed 8 bases from V and 3 bases from J, with 13 bases in between. The CDR3 is made up of 13 amino acids. The germline V gene has CDR1 DFQATT and CDR2 SNEGSKA (reference sequence). CDR3 sequence: CSPARVHTGELFF. The CDR3 bases are TGCAGTCCAGCAAGGGTTCACACCGGGGAGCTGTTTTTT.